The present T cell receptor beta chain was sequenced within a study of blood T cell repertoires in COVID-19. About the research overall: Sites in the United States, Italy and Spain provided acute and convalescent COVID-19 samples. T cells, B-cell-depleted T cells, or PBMCs provided the cDNA or gDNA that served as material.

Per the original data handling: From reference gene primer amplification, estimates of nucleated cell counts were derived. The table came from immunoSEQ multiplex PCR; TCRdb's copy has only in-frame clones and leaves some out. V and J calls and clone size are as listed in that table; D and trimming were resolved from the DNA. The repertoire includes about 260,000 clones, around 84% of them detected once, and 4.2% sits in the top ten. Per the germline V gene, CDR1 is LNHDA and CDR2 is SQIVND (reference sequence). V lost 6 bases and J lost 4; bases outside the gene matches: 6. The CDR3 sequence is 15 residues long.

The TCR originated in a man aged 55 to 69 with acute or convalescent COVID-19. Input material: peripheral blood. The V call is TRBV19, the J call TRBJ2-1; TRBD1 agrees at 10 bases. As DNA, the CDR3 is TGTGCCAGTAGCCAGGGACAGGGGCCTTACAATGAGCAGTTCTTC. Its translation: CASSQGQGPYNEQFF.